These T cell receptor beta chains were read from a single sample in a study of cytomegalovirus exposure and HLA in healthy donors. Produced via immunoSEQ multiplex PCR; TCRdb's table is partial and in-frame only. The sample contains 90,000 to 120,000 clones, 9.5% to 13% of which appear only once. Input material: PBMCs. These receptors were obtained from a man aged 40-49 years in good health and CMV-seropositive. Each CDR3 is given with its conserved first and last residue. A D gene is named only where the DNA matches it firmly. The size field is filled for only some rows; it gives once, few, many or a size class.

CDR3 DNA	CDR3 protein	V gene	J gene	D gene	clone size
TGTGCCAGCATGAACCTAGCGGGAGGAGAGACCCAGTACTTC	CASMNLAGGETQYF	TRBV27	TRBJ2-5	TRBD2	.
TGCAGCGCCCTGGGGCGGCTCCAAGAGACCCAGTACTTC	CSALGRLQETQYF	TRBV29-1	TRBJ2-5	.	.
TGTGCCAGCAGCCCCGGACTAGCTAGAGGTGGCTCCTACGAGCAGTACTTC	CASSPGLARGGSYEQYF	TRBV5-4	TRBJ2-7	TRBD2	.
TGTGCCAGCAGCCTATCGGGATGGGGGAGGCGTGCAGATACGCAGTATTTT	CASSLSGWGRRADTQYF	TRBV11-1	TRBJ2-3	.	few
TGTGCCGCCGTTAAGAGCTCCTACAATGAGCAGTTCTTC	CAAVKSSYNEQFF	TRBV6-1	TRBJ2-1	.	.
TGCGCCAGCAGCTTCACCGGGACACCCAAAGAGACCCAGTACTTC	CASSFTGTPKETQYF	TRBV5-1	TRBJ2-5	.	few
TGCGCCAGCCTCCCGGCCGGGGGACTCTATGGCTACACCTTC	CASLPAGGLYGYTF	TRBV10-2	TRBJ1-2	.	many
TGTGCCAGCATCCCCGAGGCGGGTTACGAGCAGTACTTC	CASIPEAGYEQYF	TRBV6-1	TRBJ2-7	.	few
TGCGCCAGCAACAAGGGGGGGGCGGGAGTGACAGATACGCAGTATTTT	CASNKGGAGVTDTQYF	TRBV5-1	TRBJ2-3	.	few
TGTGCCAGCAGCTTTCTGGGCCTGGTGAACTATGGCTACACCTTC	CASSFLGLVNYGYTF	TRBV5-6	TRBJ1-2	.	.
TGTGCCAGCAGCCAAGATCTCGGAGATACGCAGTATTTT	CASSQDLGDTQYF	TRBV14	TRBJ2-3	.	.
TGCGCCAGTAGACCCGACAGGGGGACCTATAATTCACCCCTCCACTTT	CASRPDRGTYNSPLHF	TRBV5-1	TRBJ1-6	TRBD1	.
TGTGCCATCAGTGAGTCAGCGCAAGAAGCTTTCTTT	CAISESAQEAFF	TRBV10-3	TRBJ1-1	.	few
TGTGCCAGCAGCCGTGCGGGGACTGACTACGAGCAGTACTTC	CASSRAGTDYEQYF	TRBV6-7	TRBJ2-7	.	few
TGTGCCAGTAGTTTCACTCTTAGGAGGTCGTTTTACGAGCAGTACTTC	CASSFTLRRSFYEQYF	TRBV19	TRBJ2-7	.	.
TGCGCCAGCAGTGAAAGGGGACAGGGGAGCACAGATACGCAGTATTTT	CASSERGQGSTDTQYF	TRBV10-2	TRBJ2-3	TRBD1	few
TGTGCCAGCAGTTCGCCCCCCGACTATGTCGGCTACACCTTC	CASSSPPDYVGYTF	TRBV27	TRBJ1-2	.	few
TGTGCCAGTTCCCAGGGAAGCCCGGGAGAGACCCAGTACTTC	CASSQGSPGETQYF	TRBV18	TRBJ2-5	.	.
TGTGCCAGCAGCCTTAGCGGGAGGTTCTACAATGAGCAGTTCTTC	CASSLSGRFYNEQFF	TRBV7-8	TRBJ2-1	TRBD2	few
TGTGCCAGCAGCTCAAGGGGAGGAGGGTCTGGGGCCAACGTCCTGACTTTC	CASSSRGGGSGANVLTF	TRBV5-4	TRBJ2-6	.	.
TGTGCCAGCAGTTCATATAGCGGGGCGAGCTCCTACAATGAGCAGTTCTTC	CASSSYSGASSYNEQFF	TRBV27	TRBJ2-1	TRBD2	.
TGCGCCAGCAGCCCTCACAGGGATAGCTCCTACGAGCAGTACTTC	CASSPHRDSSYEQYF	TRBV5-1	TRBJ2-7	.	few
TGTGCCAGCAGCTCTAGACAGGGGTTCTATGGCTACACCTTC	CASSSRQGFYGYTF	TRBV7-2	TRBJ1-2	TRBD1	few
TGTGCCTGGACACTACCTAGCACAGATACGCAGTATTTT	CAWTLPSTDTQYF	TRBV30	TRBJ2-3	.	.
TGTGCCAGCAGCTTATTTGCGGGAGATGAGACCCAGTACTTC	CASSLFAGDETQYF	TRBV7-6	TRBJ2-5	TRBD2	.
TGCAGCGGCAACAGGGGGCAGGAGACCCAGTACTTC	CSGNRGQETQYF	TRBV29-1	TRBJ2-5	TRBD1	.
TGTGCCAGCAGCCACGATGGGACAGGCTGGGGTCCGTCTTTCTTT	CASSHDGTGWGPSFF	TRBV6-5	TRBJ1-1	TRBD1	.
TGTGCCAGCAGCCAAGAATCCGGGGTTGGCGAGCAGTACTTC	CASSQESGVGEQYF	TRBV14	TRBJ2-7	.	few
TGTGCCAGCAGTTCCTTCACTGAGACAGCTGAAGCTTTCTTT	CASSSFTETAEAFF	TRBV6-5	TRBJ1-1	.	.
TGTGCCAGCAGTGACGCTCCGGACAGGGCCGACGAGCAGTACTTC	CASSDAPDRADEQYF	TRBV6-1	TRBJ2-7	TRBD1	.